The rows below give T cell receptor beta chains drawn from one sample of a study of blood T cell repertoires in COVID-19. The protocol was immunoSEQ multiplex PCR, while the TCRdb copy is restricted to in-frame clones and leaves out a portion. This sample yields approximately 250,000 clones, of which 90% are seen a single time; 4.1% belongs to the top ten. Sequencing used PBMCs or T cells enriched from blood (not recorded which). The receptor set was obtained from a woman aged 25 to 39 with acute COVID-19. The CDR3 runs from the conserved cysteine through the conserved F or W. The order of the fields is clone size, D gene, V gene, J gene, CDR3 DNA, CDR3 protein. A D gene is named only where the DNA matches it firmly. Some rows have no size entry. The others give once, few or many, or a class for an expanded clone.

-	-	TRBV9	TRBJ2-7	TGTGCCAGCAGCCCCCACCCGGGGAGGGAGCAGTACTTC	CASSPHPGREQYF
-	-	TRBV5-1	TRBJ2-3	TGCGCCAGCAGAGAGGGAGATACGCAGTATTTT	CASREGDTQYF
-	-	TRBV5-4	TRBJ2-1	TGTGCCAGCAACCCGGGTAGCGGAGCCTCCTACAATGAGCAGTTCTTC	CASNPGSGASYNEQFF
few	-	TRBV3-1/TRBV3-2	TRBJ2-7	TGTGCCAGCAGCCAATTCGGTCCCTACGAGCAGTACTTC	CASSQFGPYEQYF
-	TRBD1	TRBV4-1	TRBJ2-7	TGCGCCAGCAGCTTGGGACAGGGGGACAATTACGAGCAGTACTTC	CASSLGQGDNYEQYF
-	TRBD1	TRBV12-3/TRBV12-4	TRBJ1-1	TGTGCCAGCAGGACAGGGGGGAACACTGAAGCTTTCTTT	CASRTGGNTEAFF
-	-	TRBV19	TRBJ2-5	TGTGCCAGTAGTATTCCCACTGAACAAGAGACCCAGTACTTC	CASSIPTEQETQYF
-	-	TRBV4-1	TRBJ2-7	TGCGCCAGCAGCCAAGATCGTGGCGGGGCGTCCTACGAGCAGTACTTC	CASSQDRGGASYEQYF
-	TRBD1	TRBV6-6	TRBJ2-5	TGTGCCAGCAGCTCAACCGCGGACAGGGGCGTCCTTTACCAAGAGACCCAGTACTTC	CASSSTADRGVLYQETQYF
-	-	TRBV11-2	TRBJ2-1	TGTGCCAGCAGCTTTACAGATAGCGGCCTTTTTGACAATGAGCAGTTCTTC	CASSFTDSGLFDNEQFF
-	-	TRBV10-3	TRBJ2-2	TGTGCCATCAGTGAGTTAGGGACTTCGAACACCGGGGAGCTGTTTTTT	CAISELGTSNTGELFF
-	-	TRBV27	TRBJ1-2	TGTGCCAGCAGTGCCGGGACAAGCTATACAATGAACTATGGCTACACCTTC	CASSAGTSYTMNYGYTF
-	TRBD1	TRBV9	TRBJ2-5	TGTGCCAGCAGCATGACCGGGACAGGGTTTGGGACCCAGTACTTC	CASSMTGTGFGTQYF
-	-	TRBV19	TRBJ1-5	TGTGCCAGTAGTATAATAGGGGGGGATGACAATCAGCCCCAGCATTTT	CASSIIGGDDNQPQHF
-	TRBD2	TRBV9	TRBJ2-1	TGTGCCAGCAGCGTAGGGCTAGCGGGAGAGGGTGAGCAGTTCTTC	CASSVGLAGEGEQFF
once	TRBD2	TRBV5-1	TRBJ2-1	TGCGCCAGCAGCAAGCCGACTAGCGGGAAGAGCAATGAGCAGTTCTTC	CASSKPTSGKSNEQFF
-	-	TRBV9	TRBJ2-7	TGTGCCAGCAGCGTAGACTTGGGAGCAGTTCTGGGAGGAGACGAGCAGTACTTC	CASSVDLGAVLGGDEQYF
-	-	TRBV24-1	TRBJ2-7	TGTGCCACCAGTGATTTACAGGTTCAGGAGCAGTACTTC	CATSDLQVQEQYF
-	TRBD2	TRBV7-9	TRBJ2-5	TGTGCCAGCAGCTTAGCGCGGGGGGAAGAGACCCAGTACTTC	CASSLARGEETQYF
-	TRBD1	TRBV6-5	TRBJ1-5	TGTGCCACAAGCACCAGGGGGGACGGCAATCAGCCCCAGCATTTT	CATSTRGDGNQPQHF
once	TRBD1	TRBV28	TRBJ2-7	TGTGCCAGCAGTTTTGGGCAGGGGGCTTTTAAGGGGAGGGAGCAGTACTTC	CASSFGQGAFKGREQYF
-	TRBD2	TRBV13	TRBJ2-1	TGTGCCAGCAGCTACCCTCGGGACTATAGCTCCTACAATGAGCAGTTCTTC	CASSYPRDYSSYNEQFF
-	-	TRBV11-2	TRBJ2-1	TGTGCCAGCAGCTTATCTAGTGTAAATGAGCAGTTCTTC	CASSLSSVNEQFF
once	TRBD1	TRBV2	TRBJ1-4	TGTGCCAGCAACAGGGGACCTAATGAAAAACTGTTTTTT	CASNRGPNEKLFF
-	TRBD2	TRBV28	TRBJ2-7	TGTGCCAGCAGAACTAGCGGAAGCTCCTACGAGCAGTACTTC	CASRTSGSSYEQYF
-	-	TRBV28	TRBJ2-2	TGTGCCTGCCAGACAGGCACTAACACCGGGGAGCTGTTTTTT	CACQTGTNTGELFF
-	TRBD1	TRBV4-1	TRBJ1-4	TGCGCCAGCAGCCAAGATCTTATGGGACAGAGAAATGAAAAACTGTTTTTT	CASSQDLMGQRNEKLFF
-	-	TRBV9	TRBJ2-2	TGTGCCAGCGGGGGAGGTGGGACCGGGGAGCTGTTTTTT	CASGGGGTGELFF
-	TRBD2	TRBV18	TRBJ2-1	TGTGCCAGCTCACCAAGGACTAGCGGGAGGGCCGAGGACAATGAGCAGTTCTTC	CASSPRTSGRAEDNEQFF
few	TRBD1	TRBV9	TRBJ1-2	TGTGCCAGCAGCTCGGACAGGGGGCGCGGTGGCTACACCTTC	CASSSDRGRGGYTF
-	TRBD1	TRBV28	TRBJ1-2	TGTGCCAGCAGTCCCGAGGGGGGACAGGACCCCCCTGGCGGGGGCTACACCTTC	CASSPEGGQDPPGGGYTF
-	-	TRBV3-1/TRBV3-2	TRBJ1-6	TGTGCCAGCAGCCAAGACGGGGTTACCCCTTCTTCACCCCTCCACTTT	CASSQDGVTPSSPLHF
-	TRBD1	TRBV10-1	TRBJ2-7	TGCGCCAGCAGCCCTGGTGGCGCTGGACAGGGGGCGATGCGGTGGGAGCAGTACTTC	CASSPGGAGQGAMRWEQYF
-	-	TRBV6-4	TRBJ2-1	TGTGCCAGCAGTGTCACAGGGTCCTACAATGAGCAGTTCTTC	CASSVTGSYNEQFF
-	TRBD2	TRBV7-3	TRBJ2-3	TGTGCCAGCAGCCTACTAGCGTCTAGCACAGATACGCAGTATTTT	CASSLLASSTDTQYF
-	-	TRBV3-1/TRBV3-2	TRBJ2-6	TGTGCCAGCAGCCAACGGGTCTCTGGGGCCAACGTCCTGACTTTC	CASSQRVSGANVLTF
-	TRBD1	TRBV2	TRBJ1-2	TGTGCCAGCAGCGCCCCGCCAGGGGGAGAGGGCTACACCTTC	CASSAPPGGEGYTF
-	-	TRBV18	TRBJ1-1	TGTGCCAGCTCACCACCAGGGACAAACACTGAAGCTTTCTTT	CASSPPGTNTEAFF
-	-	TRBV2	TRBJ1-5	TGTGCCAGCAGTAATCGGGGGGGGCGGCCCCCGCATTTT	CASSNRGGRPPHF
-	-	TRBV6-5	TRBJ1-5	TGTGCCAGCAGTTCCGGGGGTAGCAATCAGCCCCAGCATTTT	CASSSGGSNQPQHF
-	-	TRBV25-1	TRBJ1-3	TGTGCCAGCAGTGCACCACCGGGATCTGCACCTGGAAACACCATATATTTT	CASSAPPGSAPGNTIYF
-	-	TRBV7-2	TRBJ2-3	TGTGCCAGCAGCTCATACCGGGACACAGATACGCAGTATTTT	CASSSYRDTDTQYF
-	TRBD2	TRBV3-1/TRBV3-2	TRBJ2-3	TGTGCCAGCAGCCAAGGGGGGGAGGGCCAGTGGGATACGCAGTATTTT	CASSQGGEGQWDTQYF
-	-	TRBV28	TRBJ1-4	TGTGCCAGCAGTGACCGGACAGTTGTCAATGAAAAACTGTTTTTT	CASSDRTVVNEKLFF
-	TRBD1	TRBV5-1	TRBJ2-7	TGCGCCAGCAGCCCAGGACAGGGGGCGCGCTACGAGCAGTACTTC	CASSPGQGARYEQYF
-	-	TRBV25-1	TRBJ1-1	TGTGCCAGCACGGTCGGGGGATCCACTGAAGCTTTCTTT	CASTVGGSTEAFF
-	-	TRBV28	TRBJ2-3	TGTGCCAGCAGTTTAGAGGGAGGCGTCACAGATACGCAGTATTTT	CASSLEGGVTDTQYF
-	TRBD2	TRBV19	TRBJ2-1	TGTGCCAGTAGTATTTGGCTAGCGGTGGATAATGAGCAGTTCTTC	CASSIWLAVDNEQFF